This T cell receptor (beta chain) was captured by sequencing in a study of blood T cell repertoires in COVID-19. Study summary: Sources were T cells, B-cell-depleted T cells, or PBMCs; the material itself was cDNA or gDNA.

Original data processing: Amplification of reference gene primers was used by the study to estimate nucleated cell counts. Here immunoSEQ multiplex PCR was the method, and the copy in TCRdb shows in-frame clones only, minus some. For V, J and clone size, that table is used; D and trimming come from the DNA. The table records 150,000 to 200,000 clones, 81% of them present only once. Trimming took off 4 bases at V and 6 bases at J, with 13 bases between the two ends. This CDR3 has 13 amino acids. From germline, CDR1 is LGHDT and CDR2 YNNKEL (reference sequence). There are a few counts of this clone. The receptor was isolated from a man aged 55 to 70 with active or convalescent COVID-19. V usage is TRBV3-1 (or the pseudogene TRBV3-2) and J usage is TRBJ2-7; D may be TRBD2 (7 bases). The sequencing input was peripheral blood. The CDR3 region has the DNA TGTGCCAGCAGCCCCTGGGGGGGCGGCGAGCAGTACTTC. Translating gives CASSPWGGGEQYF.